The text below deals with one T cell receptor beta chain. Its antigen is not identified. Clones were read by immunoSEQ multiplex PCR, and TCRdb kept only the in-frame ones, dropping some. The sample lists over 25,000 clones; 80% to 85% were seen once. This CDR3 has 17 residues. Germline values: CDR1 GTSNPN, CDR2 SVGIG (reference sequence). The ends lost 2 bases at V and 6 bases at J; junction bases unmatched: 15. This sample stems from a study of vaccination effects on CD4 cells after COVID-19. Study-level findings and limits: After vaccination, at late timepoints, clones induced by infection and by vaccine contracted markedly.

Sequencing in the ViraFEST assay came after antigen-specific CD4+ T cells had been expanded with viral peptide pools, which were used to stimulate PBMC. A roughly 10-day culture period preceded the isolation of CD4+ T cells. Each person got two doses of an mRNA SARS-CoV-2 vaccine, BNT162b2 or mRNA-1273. About 2 million PBMC were seeded per well and grown in the presence of roughly 11 IU/ml IL-2 and around 10 ug/ml peptides. Half-medium changes using IL-2 medium occurred on days 3 and 7. This TCR was sampled from a human donor who received a COVID-19 vaccine. Some clones in this sample may be carry-over from other donors' samples. Sample: CD4+ T cells from PBMCs cultured with SARS-CoV-2 spike peptides, taken after COVID-19 vaccination. The chain is built from TRBV30 and TRBJ2-1; 8 nucleotides agree with TRBD1. The CDR3 region is CAWSSTRTGRTVNEQFF. The CDR3 DNA follows: TGTGCCTGGAGTTCAACCAGGACAGGGAGGACGGTCAATGAGCAGTTCTTC.